This TCR beta chain was documented in a study of cytomegalovirus exposure and HLA in healthy donors. Across the study: Ancestry clustering placed 81% of about 400 genotyped donors in the Caucasian-associated cluster.

V dropped 0 bases and J dropped 4 bases, with 9 bases sitting between them. CDR1 SEHNR and CDR2 FQNEAQ come from the germline V gene (reference sequence). This CDR3 region has 14 residues. General study results and limits: V- and J-gene trimming of TCR beta was linked (in a later analysis) to a missense DCLRE1C variant. A later look showed TCR association rates differing by HLA locus, highest for DRB1 and lowest for HLA-C. Cytomegalovirus status was reportedly diagnosed by the classifier with high sensitivity and specificity.

Primers: 60 Vbeta forward and 13 Jbeta reverse. The protocol was immunoSEQ multiplex PCR, while the TCRdb copy is restricted to in-frame clones and leaves out a portion. The sample contains about 160,000 clones, about 80% of which appear only once. In this sample, this clone turned up a few times. The target antigen is unknown. The source of this sequence is a woman aged 50 to 60 in good health and CMV-seropositive. The sequencing input was PBMCs. V is TRBV7-9 and J is TRBJ1-2, with D unresolved. CDR3 in DNA: TGTGCCAGCAGCTTAGCGCTAAGTGCCTATGGCTACACCTTC. Translated: CASSLALSAYGYTF.